What follows is one T cell receptor (beta chain) and its context. Measured with immunoSEQ multiplex PCR; TCRdb has only the in-frame clones, and not every one. Counted here are 56,000 or so clones, 85% to 95% occurring once; the ten biggest clones make up 0.67%. This entry belongs to a study of T cell changes during pregnancy in multiple sclerosis. The germline gives CDR1 LNHDA, CDR2 SQIVND (reference sequence). J was trimmed by 3 bases and V by 11 bases; bases with no gene match: 9. This CDR3 spans 14 amino acids. This clonotype was obtained from a female donor with multiple sclerosis, enrolled in a pregnancy study. The genes are TRBV19 and TRBJ2-2; 7 bases agree with TRBD2. Sequencing used CD4+ T cells from peripheral blood mononuclear cells, obtained in the third trimester of pregnancy. The DNA for the CDR3 is TGTGCCTGCGGGAGTGTTTGGGACACCGGGGAGCTGTTTTTT. This sequence encodes CACGSVWDTGELFF.